This is a list of T cell receptor beta chains from one sample in a study of OX40 agonist ivuxolimab in advanced cancers. This table comes from immunoSEQ multiplex PCR, and its TCRdb copy is limited to in-frame clones, with some not included. The sample comprises 59,000 or so clones, 82% of which are singletons, and about 3.7% rests with the top ten. Sequences were derived from CD4+ or CD8+ T cells sorted from blood, sampled in a trial of the OX40 agonist ivuxolimab. All receptors derive from an adult with an advanced solid tumor such as melanoma, head and neck, liver or kidney cancer. The conserved cysteine and the conserved F or W are not part of the CDR3 here. D genes are given only for firm matches.

v_call	j_call	d_call	cdr3_aa
TRBV6-5	TRBJ2-7	TRBD2	ASSMGLAGSYEQY
TRBV9	TRBJ2-7	-	ASSEQESYEQY
TRBV6-5	TRBJ2-7	-	ASSQGLQQY
TRBV18	TRBJ2-7	TRBD1	ASSPPGTGLYEQY
TRBV7-2	TRBJ2-3	TRBD2	ASSFGGYGTDTQY
TRBV6-1	TRBJ1-5	-	ASAAGFSNQPQH
TRBV28	TRBJ2-5	-	ASAGETQY
TRBV27	TRBJ2-1	-	ASSPRAASYNEQF
TRBV18	TRBJ2-7	-	ASSPAGLIYYEQY
TRBV4-1	TRBJ1-3	-	ASSQTRTDSGNTIY
TRBV18	TRBJ1-5	TRBD1	ASSSQGARQPQH
TRBV28	TRBJ2-7	-	ASSSGLWQY
TRBV2	TRBJ1-4	TRBD1	ASRDRAQNEKLF
TRBV27	TRBJ2-1	-	ASSLWAFYNEQF
TRBV28	TRBJ2-3	TRBD2	ASSSIAGGQDTQY
TRBV6-5	TRBJ2-3	TRBD1	ASGRQGRDTQY